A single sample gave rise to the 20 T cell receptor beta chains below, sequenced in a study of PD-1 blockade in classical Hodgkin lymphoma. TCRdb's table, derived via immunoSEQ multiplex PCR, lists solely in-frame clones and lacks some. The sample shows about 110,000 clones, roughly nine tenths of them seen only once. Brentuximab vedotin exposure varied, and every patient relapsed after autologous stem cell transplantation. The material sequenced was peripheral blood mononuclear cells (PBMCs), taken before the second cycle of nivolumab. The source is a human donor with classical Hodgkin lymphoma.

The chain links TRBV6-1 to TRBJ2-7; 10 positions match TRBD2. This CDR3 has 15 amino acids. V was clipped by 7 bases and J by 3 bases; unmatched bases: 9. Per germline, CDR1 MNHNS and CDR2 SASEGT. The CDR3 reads CASKGELAGNYEQYF. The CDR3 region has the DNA TGTGCCAGCAAGGGGGAACTAGCGGGAAACTACGAGCAGTACTTC.

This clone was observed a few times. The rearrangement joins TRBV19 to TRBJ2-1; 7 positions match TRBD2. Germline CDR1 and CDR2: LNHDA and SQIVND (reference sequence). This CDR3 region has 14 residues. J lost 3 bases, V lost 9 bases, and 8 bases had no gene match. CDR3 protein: CASSERDFYNEQFF. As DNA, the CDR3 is TGTGCCAGCTCGGAGCGGGACTTCTACAATGAGCAGTTCTTC.

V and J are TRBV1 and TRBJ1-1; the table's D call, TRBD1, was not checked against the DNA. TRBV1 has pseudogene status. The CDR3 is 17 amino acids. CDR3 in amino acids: CTSSHSLGRDMNTEAFF. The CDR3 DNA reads TGCACCAGCAGCCATTCTCTGGGCAGGGACATGAACACTGAAGCTTTCTTT.

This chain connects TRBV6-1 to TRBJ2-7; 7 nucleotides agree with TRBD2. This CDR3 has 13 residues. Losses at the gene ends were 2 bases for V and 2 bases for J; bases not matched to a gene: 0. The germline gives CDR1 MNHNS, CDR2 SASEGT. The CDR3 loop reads CASSERGAYEQYF. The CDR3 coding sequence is TGTGCCAGCAGTGAACGGGGGGCCTACGAGCAGTACTTC.

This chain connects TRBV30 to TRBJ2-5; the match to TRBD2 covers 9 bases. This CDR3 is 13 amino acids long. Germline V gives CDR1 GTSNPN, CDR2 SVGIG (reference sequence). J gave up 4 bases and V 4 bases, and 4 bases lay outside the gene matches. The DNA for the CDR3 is TGTGCCTGGACTAGCGGGGTCCCAGAGACCCAGTACTTC. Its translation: CAWTSGVPETQYF.

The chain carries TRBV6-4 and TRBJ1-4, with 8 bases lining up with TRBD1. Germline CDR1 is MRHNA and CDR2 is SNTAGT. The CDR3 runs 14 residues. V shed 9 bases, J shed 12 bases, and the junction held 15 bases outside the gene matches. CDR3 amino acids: CASSPTGEVRELFF. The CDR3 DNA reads TGTGCCAGTAGTCCGACAGGGGAGGTGCGAGAACTGTTTTTT.

CDR3 protein: CASSLEVTSYEQYF. The CDR3 DNA is TGCGCCAGCAGCTTGGAGGTTACCTCCTACGAGCAGTACTTC. The rearrangement joins TRBV5-1 to TRBJ2-7; D is undetermined. Germline-derived CDR1 and CDR2 are SGHRS and YFSETQ. Trimming shortened V by 0 bases and J by 0 bases, and 7 bases separated the two germline ends. This CDR3 spans 14 amino acids.

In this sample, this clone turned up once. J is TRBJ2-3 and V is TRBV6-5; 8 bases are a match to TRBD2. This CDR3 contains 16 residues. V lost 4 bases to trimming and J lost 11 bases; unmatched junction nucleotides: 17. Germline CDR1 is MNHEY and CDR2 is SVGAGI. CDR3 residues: CASSFSLAVEGGGQYF. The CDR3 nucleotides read TGTGCCAGCAGTTTCTCACTAGCGGTTGAAGGGGGAGGGCAGTATTTT.

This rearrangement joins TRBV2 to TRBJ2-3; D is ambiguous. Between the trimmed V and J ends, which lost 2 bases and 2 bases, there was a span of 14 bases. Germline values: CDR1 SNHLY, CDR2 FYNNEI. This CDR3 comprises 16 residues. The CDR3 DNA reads TGTGCCAGCAGTGAAAACCACAAGGGCATCACAGATACGCAGTATTTT. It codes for CASSENHKGITDTQYF.

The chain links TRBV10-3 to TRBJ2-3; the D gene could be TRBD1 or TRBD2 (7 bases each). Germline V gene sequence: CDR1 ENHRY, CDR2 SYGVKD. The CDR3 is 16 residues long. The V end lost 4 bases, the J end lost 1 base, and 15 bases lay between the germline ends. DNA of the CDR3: TGTGCCATCAGTGCGGGGAGGGGGCAAGGCACAGATACGCAGTATTTT. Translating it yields CAISAGRGQGTDTQYF.

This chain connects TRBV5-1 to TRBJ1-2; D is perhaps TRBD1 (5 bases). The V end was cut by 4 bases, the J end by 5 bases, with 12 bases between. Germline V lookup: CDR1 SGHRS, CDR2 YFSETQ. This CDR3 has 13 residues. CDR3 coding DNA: TGCGCCAGCAGCCCGACAGAGAAATATGGCTACACCTTC. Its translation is CASSPTEKYGYTF.

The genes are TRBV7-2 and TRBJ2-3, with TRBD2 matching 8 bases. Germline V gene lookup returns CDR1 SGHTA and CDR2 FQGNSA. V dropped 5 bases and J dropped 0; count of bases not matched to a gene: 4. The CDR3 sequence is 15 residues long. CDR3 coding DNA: TGTGCCAGCAGCCTTAGCGGGACTAGCACAGATACGCAGTATTTT. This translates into CASSLSGTSTDTQYF.

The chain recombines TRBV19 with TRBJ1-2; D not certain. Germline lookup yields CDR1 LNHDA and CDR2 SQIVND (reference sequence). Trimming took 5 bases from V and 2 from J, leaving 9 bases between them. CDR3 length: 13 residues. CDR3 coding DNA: TGTGCCAGTAGTCCCGCAGTCAACTATGGCTACACCTTC. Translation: CASSPAVNYGYTF.

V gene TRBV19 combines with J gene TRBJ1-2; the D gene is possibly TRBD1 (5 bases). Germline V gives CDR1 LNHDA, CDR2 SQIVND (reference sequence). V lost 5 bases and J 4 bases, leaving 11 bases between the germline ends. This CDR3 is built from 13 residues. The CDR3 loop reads CASSSPGTYGYTF. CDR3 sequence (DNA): TGTGCCAGTAGTTCGCCAGGGACCTATGGCTACACCTTC.

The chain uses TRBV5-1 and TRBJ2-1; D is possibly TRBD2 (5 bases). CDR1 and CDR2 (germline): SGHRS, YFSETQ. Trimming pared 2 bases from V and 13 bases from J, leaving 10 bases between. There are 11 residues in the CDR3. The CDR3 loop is CASSLEGSQFF. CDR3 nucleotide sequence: TGCGCCAGCAGCTTAGAGGGAAGCCAGTTCTTC.

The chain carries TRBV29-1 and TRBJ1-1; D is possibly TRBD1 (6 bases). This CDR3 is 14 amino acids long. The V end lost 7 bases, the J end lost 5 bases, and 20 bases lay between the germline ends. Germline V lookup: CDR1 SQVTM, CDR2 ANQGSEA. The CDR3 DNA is TGCAGCGCCATGCGAGTGTGGGGGCGGACTGAAGCTTTCTTT. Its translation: CSAMRVWGRTEAFF.

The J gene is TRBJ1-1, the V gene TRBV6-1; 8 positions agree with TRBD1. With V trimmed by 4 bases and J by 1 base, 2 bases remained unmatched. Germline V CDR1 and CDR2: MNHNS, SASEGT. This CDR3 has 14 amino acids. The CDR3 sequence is CASSVTGANTEAFF. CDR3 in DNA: TGTGCCAGCAGTGTGACAGGGGCGAACACTGAAGCTTTCTTT.

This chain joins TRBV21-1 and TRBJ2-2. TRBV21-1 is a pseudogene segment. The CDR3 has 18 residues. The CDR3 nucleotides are TGTGCCAGCAGCAAAGCCCCGACAGGGAGGGCAAGAACCGGGGAGCTGTTTTTT. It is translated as CASSKAPTGRARTGELFF.

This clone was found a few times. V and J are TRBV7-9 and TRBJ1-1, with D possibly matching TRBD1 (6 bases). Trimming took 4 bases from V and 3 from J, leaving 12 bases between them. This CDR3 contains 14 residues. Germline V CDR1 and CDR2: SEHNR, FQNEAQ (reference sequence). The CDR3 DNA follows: TGTGCCAGCAGCTCGGGGGCTAGGGACACTGAAGCTTTCTTT. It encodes CASSSGARDTEAFF.

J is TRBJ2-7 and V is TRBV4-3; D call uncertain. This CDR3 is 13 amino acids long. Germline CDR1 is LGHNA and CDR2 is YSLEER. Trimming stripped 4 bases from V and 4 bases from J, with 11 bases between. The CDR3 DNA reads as TGCGCCAGCAGCCCAGGTAGCAGTTACGAGCAGTACTTC. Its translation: CASSPGSSYEQYF.